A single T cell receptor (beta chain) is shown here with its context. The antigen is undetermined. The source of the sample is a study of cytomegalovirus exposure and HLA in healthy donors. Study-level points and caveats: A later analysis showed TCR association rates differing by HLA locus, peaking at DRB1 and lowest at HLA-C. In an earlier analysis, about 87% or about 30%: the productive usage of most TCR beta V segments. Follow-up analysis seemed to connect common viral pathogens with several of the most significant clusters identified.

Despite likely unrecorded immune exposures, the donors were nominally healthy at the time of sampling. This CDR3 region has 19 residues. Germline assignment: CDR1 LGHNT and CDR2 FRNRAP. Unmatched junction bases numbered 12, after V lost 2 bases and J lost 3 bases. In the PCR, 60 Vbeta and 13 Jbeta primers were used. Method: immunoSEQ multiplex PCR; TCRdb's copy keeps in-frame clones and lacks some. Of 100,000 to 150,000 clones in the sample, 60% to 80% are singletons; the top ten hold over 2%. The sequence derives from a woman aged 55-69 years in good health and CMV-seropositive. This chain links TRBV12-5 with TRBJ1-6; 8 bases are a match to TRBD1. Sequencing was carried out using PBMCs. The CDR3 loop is CASGLNGQGNLIYNSPLHF. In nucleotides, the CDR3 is TGTGCTAGTGGTTTGAACGGACAGGGAAACCTTATCTATAATTCACCCCTCCACTTT.